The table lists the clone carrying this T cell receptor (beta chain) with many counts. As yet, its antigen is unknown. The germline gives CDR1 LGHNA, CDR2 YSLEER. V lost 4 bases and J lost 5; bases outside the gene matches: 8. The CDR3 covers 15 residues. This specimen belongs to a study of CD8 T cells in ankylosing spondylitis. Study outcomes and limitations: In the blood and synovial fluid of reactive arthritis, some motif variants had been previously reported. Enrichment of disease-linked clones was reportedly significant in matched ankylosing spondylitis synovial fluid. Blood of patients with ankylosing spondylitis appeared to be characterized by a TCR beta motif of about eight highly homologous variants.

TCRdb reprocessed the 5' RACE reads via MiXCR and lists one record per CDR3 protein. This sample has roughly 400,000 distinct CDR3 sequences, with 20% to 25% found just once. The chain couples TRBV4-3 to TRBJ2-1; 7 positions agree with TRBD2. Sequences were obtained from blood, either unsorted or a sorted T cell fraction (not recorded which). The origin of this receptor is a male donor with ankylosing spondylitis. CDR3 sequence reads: CASSLHSGPNNEQFF. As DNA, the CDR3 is TGCGCCAGCAGCCTACATAGCGGGCCGAACAATGAGCAGTTCTTC.